The rows below give T cell receptor beta chains drawn from one sample of a study of blood T cell repertoires in COVID-19. This table comes from immunoSEQ multiplex PCR, and its TCRdb copy is limited to in-frame clones, with some not included. The sample holds about 370,000 clones, approximately 89% seen once. Sequencing input: PBMCs or T cells enriched from blood (not recorded which). All receptors come from a woman aged 25 to 39 who had recovered from COVID-19. Both conserved end residues are part of each CDR3. The order of the fields is J gene, V gene, D gene, clone size, CDR3 DNA, CDR3 protein. D genes are given only for firm matches. Clone size, where shown, is once, few, many, or a class for clones that have expanded.

J: TRBJ2-2
V: TRBV10-1
D: TRBD1
size: .
DNA: TGCGCCAGCAGTGGGGGGACAGACAACACCGGGGAGCTGTTTTTT
CDR3: CASSGGTDNTGELFF

J: TRBJ1-1
V: TRBV9
D: .
size: once
DNA: TGTGCCAGCAGCGTAGACGTGGGGAGGAACACTGAAGCTTTCTTT
CDR3: CASSVDVGRNTEAFF

J: TRBJ2-7
V: TRBV6-5
D: .
size: .
DNA: TGTGCCAGCAGTCGGACAGCCGACATCTACGAGCAGTACTTC
CDR3: CASSRTADIYEQYF

J: TRBJ2-7
V: TRBV7-3
D: TRBD2
size: once
DNA: TGTGCCAGCAGCCCGGGACTAGCCTCGAGAGAGCAGTACTTC
CDR3: CASSPGLASREQYF

J: TRBJ1-4
V: TRBV7-9
D: .
size: .
DNA: TGTGCCAGCAGCCCACTCCCAACTAATGAAAAACTGTTTTTT
CDR3: CASSPLPTNEKLFF

J: TRBJ1-3
V: TRBV13
D: .
size: .
DNA: TGTGCCAGCAGCTTCAGGTCTGGAAACACCATATATTTT
CDR3: CASSFRSGNTIYF

J: TRBJ2-7
V: TRBV4-1
D: .
size: .
DNA: TGCGCCAGTACCCGGGGCTACGAGCAGTACTTC
CDR3: CASTRGYEQYF

J: TRBJ1-5
V: TRBV28
D: TRBD1
size: .
DNA: TGTGCCAGCAGTTTAGGGACAGGGGAAATTCAGCCCCAGCATTTT
CDR3: CASSLGTGEIQPQHF

J: TRBJ2-3
V: TRBV3-1/TRBV3-2
D: .
size: .
DNA: TGTGCCAGCAGCCAAGCCTCAGATACGCAGTATTTT
CDR3: CASSQASDTQYF

J: TRBJ1-1
V: TRBV27
D: .
size: .
DNA: TGTGCCAGCAGTACAGCCACAGGGTTGGGCACTGAAGCTTTCTTT
CDR3: CASSTATGLGTEAFF